Below are 27 T cell receptor beta chains sequenced from a single sample in a study of cytomegalovirus exposure and HLA in healthy donors. Researchers ran the PCR with 60 Vbeta and 13 Jbeta primers. Assay used: immunoSEQ multiplex PCR; TCRdb lists only in-frame clones, some missing. In the table there are approximately 280,000 clones, roughly 89% of which are singletons. The material sequenced was PBMCs. The receptors were sampled from a man aged 35-49 years in good health and CMV-seropositive.

V and J are TRBV28 and TRBJ1-1; the D gene is possibly TRBD1 (5 bases). Trimming left V 5 bases short and J 5 bases short, with 15 bases between. There are 14 residues in the CDR3. Germline V gene lookup returns CDR1 MDHEN and CDR2 SYDVKM. CDR3 protein: CASSPYDSGTEAFF. DNA for the CDR3: TGTGCCAGCAGTCCCTACGATTCAGGGACTGAAGCTTTCTTT.

The J gene is TRBJ1-1, the V gene TRBV14; D is possibly TRBD1 (5 bases). V gave up 1 base and J gave up 7 bases, with 10 bases separating them. This CDR3 is built from 13 residues. The germline CDR1 and CDR2 sequences are SGHDN and FVKESK. The CDR3 DNA follows: TGTGCCAGCAGCCAAGGTAGACAGCTTGAAGCTTTCTTT. It specifies CASSQGRQLEAFF.

The genes are TRBV6-5 and TRBJ1-5, with D possibly TRBD1 on 6 matching bases. Trimming cost V 2 bases and J 1 base, with 9 bases left between them. Per germline, CDR1 MNHEY and CDR2 SVGAGI. The CDR3 is 15 amino acids. The CDR3 is CASSYTGLSNQPQHF. CDR3 in DNA: TGTGCCAGCAGTTACACAGGGCTAAGCAATCAGCCCCAGCATTTT.

The chain employs TRBV15 and TRBJ2-7, with a tentative D call TRBD2 (5 bases). Germline V lookup: CDR1 LNHNV, CDR2 YYDKDF (reference sequence). This CDR3 is built from 15 residues. V was shortened by 2 bases and J by 4 bases, with 15 bases between the two germline ends. This CDR3 reads CATSRTRTENYEQYF. Here the CDR3 DNA reads TGTGCCACCAGCAGAACTAGGACGGAGAATTACGAGCAGTACTTC.

This chain connects TRBV28 to TRBJ1-1, with 7 bases fitting TRBD1. Looked up from germline, CDR1 is MDHEN and CDR2 is SYDVKM. The length of the CDR3 is 16 residues. V lost 6 bases to trimming and J lost 1 base; unmatched junction nucleotides: 11. CDR3 residues: CASRRTLQGRNTEAFF. DNA of the CDR3: TGTGCCAGCAGACGGACCCTACAGGGGAGGAACACTGAAGCTTTCTTT.

The J gene is TRBJ2-7, the V gene TRBV7-2, with D perhaps TRBD2 (6 bases). Trimming shortened V by 5 bases and J by 5 bases, and 16 bases separated the two germline ends. The CDR3 runs 14 residues. Germline V CDR1 and CDR2: SGHTA, FQGNSA. DNA for the CDR3: TGTGCCAGCAGCCCCCACCGGGAGTTCAACGAGCAGTACTTC. Its translation: CASSPHREFNEQYF.

The chain employs TRBV25-1 and TRBJ2-1, with 8 bases identical to TRBD2. CDR3 length: 14 residues. J was trimmed by 7 bases and V by 6 bases; bases with no gene match: 8. From germline, CDR1 is MGHDK and CDR2 SYGVNS. Here the CDR3 DNA reads TGTGCCAGCAGACCTGATTTAGCGGGGAATGAGCAGTTCTTC. It specifies CASRPDLAGNEQFF.

V is TRBV15 and J is TRBJ2-1; 9 bases map to TRBD2. The J segment lost 5 bases and the V segment lost 4 bases, leaving 6 bases of the junction unmatched. This CDR3 region has 15 residues. Germline CDR1 and CDR2: LNHNV and YYDKDF (reference sequence). The CDR3 DNA follows: TGTGCCACCAGCACCTCGGCGGGAGGGGACAATGAGCAGTTCTTC. Translated: CATSTSAGGDNEQFF.

The chain is built from TRBV6-1 and TRBJ1-1; D unclear. V lost 7 bases to trimming and J lost 0 bases, with 9 bases between them. The CDR3 has 13 amino acids. CDR1 and CDR2 from the germline V gene are MNHNS and SASEGT. The CDR3 DNA follows: TGTGCCAGCACCTATCGGGTGAACACTGAAGCTTTCTTT. The encoded protein is CASTYRVNTEAFF.

Worth noting for this clone: The same CDR3 is also encoded by other DNA sequences in this sample. The chain links TRBV19 to TRBJ1-1; D is undetermined. Trimming removed 0 bases from V and 4 bases from J, with 15 bases in between. Looked up from germline, CDR1 is LNHDA and CDR2 is SQIVND (reference sequence). The CDR3 has 16 residues. CDR3 in amino acids: CASSIDLGPEVTEAFF. As DNA, the CDR3 is TGTGCCAGTAGTATAGATCTCGGCCCGGAGGTCACTGAAGCTTTCTTT. Combining the CDR3 with reference TRBV19 and TRBJ1-1 gives the whole variable domain DGGITQSPKYLFRKEGQNVTLSCEQNLNHDAMYWYRQDPGQGLRLIYYSQIVNDFQKGDIAEGYSVSREKKESFPLTVTSAQKNPTAFYLCASSIDLGPEVTEAFFGQGTRLTVV.

V usage is TRBV5-1 and J usage is TRBJ2-2; 8 bases line up with TRBD2. CDR3 size: 15 residues. The germline V gene has CDR1 SGHRS and CDR2 YFSETQ. V lost 4 bases, J lost 4 bases, and 6 bases stayed unmatched. CDR3 in DNA: TGCGCCAGCAGCCCCGGGACTAGTCGCACCGGGGAGCTGTTTTTT. Translating it yields CASSPGTSRTGELFF.

This rearrangement joins TRBV4-3 to TRBJ2-5; 7 bases line up with TRBD2. The J call is in doubt because the DNA end fits TRBJ2-7 better. Germline CDR1 reads LGHNA; CDR2 reads YSLEER. This CDR3 is 15 amino acids long. CDR3 in amino acids: CASSQDQLAAYEQYF. The CDR3 nucleotides read TGCGCCAGCAGCCAAGATCAGCTAGCGGCTTACGAGCAGTACTTC.

J is TRBJ2-5 and V is TRBV10-3, with 11 bases matching TRBD1. Germline V CDR1 and CDR2: ENHRY, SYGVKD. The trim removed 8 bases at V and 2 bases at J, leaving 1 base unmatched. CDR3 length equals 13 residues. CDR3 coding DNA: TGTGCCATCGGGACAGGGGGTCAAGAGACCCAGTACTTC. Encoded protein: CAIGTGGQETQYF.

The sample holds one count of this clone. The chain is built from TRBV6-1 and TRBJ1-2, with D possibly TRBD1 on 5 matching bases. CDR3 length: 15 residues. Germline lookup yields CDR1 MNHNS and CDR2 SASEGT. V gave up 6 bases and J gave up 5 bases, with 19 bases separating them. DNA for the CDR3: TGTGCCAGCAGGGAGGAGGGACGGTACCTATATGGCTACACCTTC. The encoded protein is CASREEGRYLYGYTF.

The chain has TRBV7-8 and TRBJ2-7; D not resolved. V was trimmed by 1 base and J by 6 bases, leaving 7 bases between them. Looked up from germline, CDR1 is SGHVS and CDR2 is FQNEAQ. The length of the CDR3 is 12 residues. DNA of the CDR3: TGTGCCAGCAGCTTAGGTACTGGCGAGCAGTACTTC. Encoded protein: CASSLGTGEQYF.

This clone came up many times. This sequence joins TRBV5-5 and TRBJ2-5; the D gene is possibly TRBD1 (5 bases). The CDR3 runs 16 residues. Trimming took off 5 bases at V and 4 bases at J, with 21 bases between the two ends. The germline CDR1 and CDR2 sequences are SGHKS and YYEKEE (reference sequence). The CDR3 coding sequence is TGTGCCAGCAGACCCGGATCAGGGTTAGTAGGAGAGACCCAGTACTTC. This sequence encodes CASRPGSGLVGETQYF.

The gene calls are TRBV4-3 and TRBJ1-1, with D tentatively TRBD1 (5 bases). The CDR3 totals 15 residues. Trimming removed 1 base from V and 5 bases from J, with 14 bases in between. The germline CDR1 and CDR2 sequences are LGHNA and YSLEER. The CDR3 loop reads CASSQGARGGTEAFF. CDR3 sequence (DNA): TGCGCCAGCAGCCAAGGGGCAAGGGGTGGGACTGAAGCTTTCTTT.

The count of this clone is one. The chain has TRBV4-1 and TRBJ2-4, with D possibly being TRBD1 (5 bases). The germline V gene encodes CDR1 MGHRA and CDR2 YSYEKL. CDR3 size: 15 residues. Deletions cut 2 bases from V and 5 bases from J, with 13 bases between. The CDR3 DNA sequence: TGCGCCAGCAGCCAAACCGGGTTCAGGGAAAACATTCAGTACTTC. This sequence encodes CASSQTGFRENIQYF.

This chain links TRBV7-2 with TRBJ1-3; no firm D call. The CDR3 is made up of 14 amino acids. CDR1 is SGHTA, CDR2 FQGNSA, per germline. V lost 5 bases to trimming and J lost 1 base, with 9 bases between them. CDR3 sequence (DNA): TGTGCCAGCAGCATAAGGAGTTCTGGAAACACCATATATTTT. This encodes CASSIRSSGNTIYF.

The J gene is TRBJ1-1, the V gene TRBV6-1, with a weak D call TRBD1 (6 bases). The CDR3 length is 13 residues. The ends were cut back, 5 bases at V and 3 bases at J, with 10 bases in the middle. Germline CDR1 reads MNHNS; CDR2 reads SASEGT. This CDR3 is CASSTQGYTEAFF. DNA for the CDR3: TGTGCCAGCAGTACACAGGGATACACTGAAGCTTTCTTT.

Only one count was recorded for this clone. The V call is TRBV7-2, the J call TRBJ2-2; D not resolved. The germline V gene encodes CDR1 SGHTA and CDR2 FQGNSA. Trimming cost V 1 base and J 0 bases, with 9 bases left between them. The CDR3 is made up of 16 amino acids. The CDR3 protein is CASSLGSGSNTGELFF. CDR3 DNA sequence: TGTGCCAGCAGCTTAGGATCAGGATCGAACACCGGGGAGCTGTTTTTT.

The count of this clone is one. The junction departs from germline at one end; a sequencing error may be responsible. V and J are TRBV10-3 and TRBJ2-7, with 10 bases identical to TRBD1. The CDR3 is 15 amino acids. In germline, CDR1 is ENHRY, CDR2 SYGVKD. The CDR3 loop reads CAISTRDRGSYEQHF. CDR3 sequence (DNA): TGTGCCATCAGTACCCGGGACAGGGGTTCCTACGAGCAGCACTTC.

The chain is built from TRBV2 and TRBJ2-2; 16 nucleotides agree with TRBD2. The J segment lost 4 bases and the V segment lost 6 bases, leaving 17 bases of the junction unmatched. The CDR3 loop spans 21 amino acids. Per the germline V gene, CDR1 is SNHLY and CDR2 is FYNNEI. CDR3 loop: CASSLGLAGGPRFRGTGELFF. The CDR3 DNA sequence: TGTGCCAGCAGCCTGGGACTAGCGGGAGGGCCTCGCTTTAGAGGCACCGGGGAGCTGTTTTTT.

V is TRBV14 and J is TRBJ1-1; D gene uncertain. The germline V gene encodes CDR1 SGHDN and CDR2 FVKESK. The CDR3 is made up of 15 amino acids. V lost 0 bases and J lost 3, with 11 bases in between. CDR3 protein: CASSQEGHSYTEAFF. For the CDR3, the DNA is TGTGCCAGCAGCCAAGAAGGTCACAGCTACACTGAAGCTTTCTTT.

This clone was picked up one time. V gene TRBV19 combines with J gene TRBJ2-7, with 7 bases fitting TRBD1. This CDR3 spans 13 amino acids. The V gene end was trimmed by 5 bases and the J gene end by 2 bases; junction bases not matched to a gene: 3. Germline V lookup: CDR1 LNHDA, CDR2 SQIVND (reference sequence). As DNA, the CDR3 is TGTGCCAGTAGTGAGGGACAGACCTACGAGCAGTACTTC. Protein product: CASSEGQTYEQYF.

The rearrangement uses TRBV10-3 and TRBJ2-7; D is unclear. Germline-derived CDR1 and CDR2 are ENHRY and SYGVKD. Trimming removed 3 bases at V and 0 bases at J, with 18 bases between. This CDR3 region has 17 residues. The CDR3 sequence is CAISDYASPRSSYEQYF. CDR3 bases: TGTGCCATCAGTGATTATGCGTCCCCCCGAAGCTCCTACGAGCAGTACTTC.

Worth noting for this clone: The identical CDR3 is also encoded by other nucleotide sequences in the sample. Here the CDR3 DNA reads TGCGCCAGCAGCCAAGCACAAGGGGTCAGCAATCAGCCCCAGCATTTT. It specifies CASSQAQGVSNQPQHF. This sequence joins TRBV4-1 and TRBJ1-5; possibly TRBD1 for D (5 bases). Germline CDR1 is MGHRA and CDR2 is YSYEKL. The CDR3 spans 16 residues. The V end was cut by 1 base, the J end by 1 base, with 11 bases between.